The T cell receptor (beta chain) described here comes from a study of T cells after posttransplantation cyclophosphamide. Study-level results: Recipient CMV seropositivity and CMV reactivation strongly tracked TRB clonality.

Per the germline V gene, CDR1 is SGHRS and CDR2 is YFSETQ. V was cut by 5 bases and J by 4 bases, with 15 bases left in between. CDR3 length: 14 residues. TCRdb's table, derived via immunoSEQ multiplex PCR, lists solely in-frame clones and lacks some. The data show 25,000 to 35,000 clones, with none appearing a single time. This clone was detected only a few times. Its antigen is as yet unknown. This TCR came from a woman under 40 in good health and a related stem cell transplant donor. The sequencing input was PBMCs. This chain connects TRBV5-1 to TRBJ1-1, with a weak D call TRBD1 (6 bases). As DNA, the CDR3 is TGCGCCAGCAGGTGGGGGGGGGCGTGCACTGAAGCTTTCTTT. Encoded protein: CASRWGGACTEAFF.